This T cell receptor beta chain was sequenced during a study of blood T cells in healthy people across ages. The use of a sample-barcoded 5' primer and a J-beta primer mix characterized a second PCR of about 7 to 12 cycles. TCRdb recomputed calls from the 5' RACE reads with MiXCR, one row per CDR3 protein. The sample contains roughly 1.9 million distinct CDR3 sequences, around 42% of which appear only once. This CDR3 spans 16 amino acids. Trimming removed 4 bases from V and 2 bases from J, with 17 bases in between. Per germline, CDR1 LGHDT and CDR2 YNNKEL (reference sequence). This clonotype showed up just once.

This TCR came from a human donor in good health. V gene TRBV3-1 combines with J gene TRBJ1-1, with D possibly being TRBD1 (5 bases). The sample consisted of blood. CDR3 region: CASSPLVPGINTEAFF. CDR3 coding DNA: TGTGCCAGCAGCCCTCTAGTCCCAGGGATTAACACTGAAGCTTTCTTT.